These 17 T cell receptor beta chains share one sample of origin, sequenced in a study of blood T cell repertoires in COVID-19 (dated by TCRdb to 2020 to 2021). The library was obtained by the immunoSEQ multiplex PCR assay. TCRdb holds this immuneACCESS table with in-frame rearrangements only. Some clones are missing; in checked studies, unresolved V genes explain under half, and the rest has no known cause. In all, the sample holds tens of thousands of clones, and approximately 88% of those were seen once. Of the sample, approximately 6.8% is held by the ten largest clones. Sequenced material: peripheral blood. The source is a woman between 65 and 79 years old with acute or convalescent COVID-19.

V and J are TRBV28 and TRBJ1-2, with a possible D match to TRBD1 (5 bases). Trimming pared 10 bases from V and 3 bases from J, leaving 15 bases between. Germline CDR1 reads MDHEN; CDR2 reads SYDVKM. The CDR3 covers 13 residues. Written as DNA, the CDR3 is TGTGCCACCACCCGACAGACAGACTATGGCTACACCTTC. The encoded protein is CATTRQTDYGYTF.

V usage is TRBV7-2 and J usage is TRBJ2-5; TRBD2 matches at 9 bases. The CDR3 runs to 15 residues. With V trimmed by 3 bases and J by 5 bases, 7 bases remained unmatched. Germline lookup yields CDR1 SGHTA and CDR2 FQGNSA. In DNA form, the CDR3 reads TGTGCCAGCAGCTTTCGCGGGAGGGTAGATGAGACCCAGTACTTC. It yields the protein CASSFRGRVDETQYF.

This clone appeared a single time. The V gene is TRBV6-5, the J gene TRBJ1-4, with TRBD1 matching 8 bases. The V segment lost 6 bases and the J segment 6 bases; nucleotides outside the gene matches: 6. The CDR3 is 14 amino acids. The V gene's germline CDR1 is MNHEY and CDR2 SVGAGI. The CDR3 protein is CASSLRGQDEKLFF. The CDR3 coding sequence is TGTGCCAGCAGCCTCAGGGGGCAGGATGAAAAACTGTTTTTT.

V usage is TRBV24-1 and J usage is TRBJ1-5, with D possibly TRBD1 on 6 matching bases. The CDR3 runs 16 residues. The V and J ends lost 3 bases and 4 bases respectively, with 15 bases between them. Germline CDR1 and CDR2: KGHDR and SFDVKD. This chain's CDR3 is CATSDGGRGENQPQHF. CDR3 bases: TGTGCCACCAGTGATGGGGGCAGGGGAGAGAATCAGCCCCAGCATTTT.

V is TRBV27 and J is TRBJ2-7, with TRBD2 matching 14 bases. Per the germline V gene, CDR1 is MNHEY and CDR2 is SMNVEV (reference sequence). The CDR3 is made up of 18 amino acids. V was clipped by 5 bases and J by 2 bases; unmatched bases: 11. CDR3 region: CASSHAGTSGGPTYEQYF. The CDR3 nucleotides read TGTGCCAGCAGTCACGCCGGGACTAGCGGGGGCCCAACCTACGAGCAGTACTTC.

The rearrangement links TRBV2 to TRBJ2-7; 9 positions match TRBD1. The CDR3 has 18 residues. In germline, CDR1 is SNHLY, CDR2 FYNNEI. Trimming removed 7 bases from V and 3 bases from J; junction bases left unmatched: 19. CDR3 sequence reads: CASKESMGRTGDLYEQYF. In DNA form, the CDR3 reads TGTGCCAGCAAAGAATCAATGGGACGGACAGGGGACCTCTACGAGCAGTACTTC.

The chain recombines TRBV11-3 with TRBJ2-1, with 8 bases fitting TRBD2. The CDR3 contains 16 residues. Germline V gene sequence: CDR1 SGHNT, CDR2 YENEEA. V gave up 3 bases and J gave up 2 bases; unmatched junction bases: 6. CDR3: CASSLISTSAYNEQFF. CDR3 DNA sequence: TGTGCCAGCAGCTTGATTTCGACTAGCGCCTACAATGAGCAGTTCTTC.

In this sample, this clone turned up once. The chain has TRBV28 and TRBJ1-2, with D perhaps matching TRBD1 (5 bases). Per germline, CDR1 MDHEN and CDR2 SYDVKM. V lost 2 bases to trimming and J lost 8 bases, with 27 bases between them. This CDR3 region has 18 residues. The CDR3 spells CASSLGGAGAGSPGGYTF. The DNA of the CDR3 is TGTGCCAGCAGTTTAGGAGGGGCTGGAGCGGGATCGCCGGGAGGCTACACCTTC.

This clone was found a few times. The chain employs TRBV28 and TRBJ1-4; 7 bases map to TRBD1. Germline loops: CDR1 MDHEN, CDR2 SYDVKM. This CDR3 has 15 amino acids. V lost 6 bases and J lost 0; bases outside the gene matches: 4. CDR3 protein: CASSEQGTTNEKLFF. CDR3 DNA: TGTGCCAGCAGCGAACAGGGGACAACTAATGAAAAACTGTTTTTT. The variable domain in full, with the rest retrieved from reference TRBV28 and TRBJ1-4, is DVKVTQSSRYLVKRTGEKVFLECVQDMDHENMFWYRQDPGLGLRLIYFSYDVKMKEKGDIPEGYSVSREKKERFSLILESASTNQTSMYLCASSEQGTTNEKLFFGSGTQLSVL.

V usage is TRBV6-2 or TRBV6-3 and J usage is TRBJ2-5; D gene uncertain. Looked up from germline, CDR1 is MNHEY and CDR2 is SVGEGT. The CDR3 runs 12 residues. Deletions cut 2 bases from V and 4 bases from J, with 5 bases between. The CDR3 is CASSYNRETQYF. The CDR3, as DNA: TGTGCCAGCAGTTACAATCGAGAGACCCAGTACTTC.

In this sample, this clone turned up once. This rearrangement joins TRBV6-5 to TRBJ1-2; 8 nucleotides agree with TRBD1. The CDR3 spans 15 residues. V shed 6 bases, J shed 4 bases, and the junction held 10 bases outside the gene matches. Germline V CDR1 and CDR2: MNHEY, SVGAGI. The chain's CDR3 is CASSLLGQGAYGYTF. CDR3 nucleotide sequence: TGTGCCAGCAGCTTACTCGGTCAGGGGGCCTATGGCTACACCTTC.

The chain employs TRBV6-6 and TRBJ1-6; a possible D gene is TRBD1 (6 bases). This CDR3 spans 16 amino acids. V was trimmed by 8 bases and J by 5 bases, leaving 19 bases between them. Germline CDR1 reads MNHNY; CDR2 reads SVGAGI (reference sequence). CDR3 amino acids: CASRLRGAGNNSPLHF. CDR3 DNA: TGTGCCAGCCGACTCAGGGGCGCTGGAAATAATTCACCCCTCCACTTT.

The chain employs TRBV5-1 and TRBJ2-1, with 10 positions matching TRBD1. This CDR3 is built from 18 residues. Germline V gives CDR1 SGHRS, CDR2 YFSETQ. V shed 4 bases and J 7 bases; nucleotides not matched to a gene: 17. The CDR3 loop reads CASSPSPPGQGSSNEQFF. Written as DNA, the CDR3 is TGCGCCAGCAGCCCTTCCCCTCCGGGACAGGGGTCATCGAATGAGCAGTTCTTC.

V is TRBV6-6 and J is TRBJ1-4; TRBD1 matches at 10 bases. V was pared by 1 base and J by 5 bases, with 1 base of the junction left unmatched. The CDR3 is 15 residues long. Germline CDR1 and CDR2: MNHNY and SVGAGI (reference sequence). The CDR3 DNA reads TGTGCCAGCAGTTACTTGGGACAGGGGAATGAAAAACTGTTTTTT. Translated: CASSYLGQGNEKLFF.

The chain carries TRBV4-1 and TRBJ1-1, with D maybe TRBD1 (5 bases). CDR1 and CDR2 from the germline V gene are MGHRA and YSYEKL. This CDR3 has 15 residues. V was trimmed by 1 base and J by 1 base, leaving 10 bases between them. This CDR3 reads CASSQGGSSNTEAFF. The CDR3 coding sequence is TGCGCCAGCAGCCAAGGGGGCAGTTCGAACACTGAAGCTTTCTTT.

The V gene is TRBV30, the J gene TRBJ1-2, with a weak D call TRBD1 (5 bases). V shed 7 bases and J shed 2 bases, with 8 bases lying between them. Per germline, CDR1 GTSNPN and CDR2 SVGIG (reference sequence). The CDR3 has 11 residues. The CDR3 DNA follows: TGTGCCTCAGGGTGGAACTATGGCTACACCTTC. Amino acids: CASGWNYGYTF.

Note on this clone: The same CDR3 arises from other DNA sequences in this sample as well. This chain uses TRBV27 with TRBJ1-2, with a possible D match to TRBD1 (6 bases). CDR1 MNHEY and CDR2 SMNVEV come from the germline V gene (reference sequence). This CDR3 contains 14 residues. V was clipped by 6 bases and J by 1 base, with 12 bases between them. CDR3 coding DNA: TGTGCCAGCAGCCTATCCAGGGGTAACTATGGCTACACCTTC. Translated, it gives CASSLSRGNYGYTF.